These 10 T cell receptor beta chains originate from one sample sequenced in a study of T cell responses to AZD1222 COVID-19 vaccine (dated by TCRdb to the early 2020s). The library was prepared using the immunoSEQ multiplex PCR assay. TCRdb mirrors the immuneACCESS table, restricted to in-frame sequences. Some clones are absent from its copies; in checked studies, under half trace to an unresolved V gene, and the reason for the others is unknown. The sample profile shows roughly 120,000 clones; around 85% of them were found once. The leading ten clones occupy about 6% of the sample. The intended sense of this specimen's time point label: baseline before first vaccination. This specimen was peripheral blood, taken on day 0 of AZD1222 vaccination. These receptors originate from an adult in good health.

The gene calls are TRBV14 and TRBJ1-1; 7 nucleotides line up with TRBD1. CDR1 is SGHDN, CDR2 FVKESK, per germline. This CDR3 is built from 15 residues. V was pared by 2 bases and J by 2 bases, with 5 bases of the junction left unmatched. The CDR3 loop is CASSQRTGHNTEAFF. CDR3 bases: TGTGCCAGCAGCCAACGGACAGGTCACAACACTGAAGCTTTCTTT. The variable domain in full, completed from reference TRBV14 and TRBJ1-1, reads EAGVTQFPSHSVIEKGQTVTLRCDPISGHDNLYWYRRVMGKEIKFLLHFVKESKQDESGMPNNRFLAERTGGTYSTLKVQPAELEDSGVYFCASSQRTGHNTEAFFGQGTRLTVV.

A single count supports this clone. This chain links TRBV7-8 with TRBJ1-5; no clear D gene. Looked up from germline, CDR1 is SGHVS and CDR2 is FQNEAQ. The CDR3 covers 14 residues. V was shortened by 0 bases and J by 5 bases, with 8 bases between the two germline ends. CDR3 nucleotides: TGTGCCAGCAGCTTAGCGTTGGGCCATCAGCCCCAGCATTTT. Amino acid sequence: CASSLALGHQPQHF.

The V call is TRBV15, the J call TRBJ2-7; TRBD1 matches 8 bases. This CDR3 is built from 13 residues. Trimming at V came to 1 base and at J to 6 bases, leaving 2 bases not matched to a gene. CDR1 and CDR2 (germline): LNHNV, YYDKDF (reference sequence). The CDR3 loop is CATSRGTGGEQYF. CDR3 in DNA: TGTGCCACCAGCAGAGGTACAGGGGGCGAGCAGTACTTC. The entire variable domain, with the rest obtained from reference TRBV15 and TRBJ2-7, is as follows: DAMVIQNPRYQVTQFGKPVTLSCSQTLNHNVMYWYQQKSSQAPKLLFHYYDKDFNNEADTPDNFQSRRPNTSFCFLDIRSPGLGDTAMYLCATSRGTGGEQYFGPGTRLTVT.

V gene TRBV18 combines with J gene TRBJ2-1; 8 bases match TRBD1. The CDR3 sequence is 13 residues long. V lost 6 bases, J lost 9 bases, and 7 bases stayed unmatched. Germline V gene data show CDR1 as KGHSH and CDR2 as LQKENI. CDR3 residues: CASSETGVLEQFF. CDR3 nucleotides: TGTGCCAGCTCGGAGACAGGGGTTCTTGAGCAGTTCTTC.

This chain joins TRBV6-5 and TRBJ2-7; 8 positions match TRBD1. Germline V gene data show CDR1 as MNHEY and CDR2 as SVGAGI. J gave up 5 bases and V 5 bases, and 8 bases lay outside the gene matches. CDR3 length: 14 residues. CDR3 DNA sequence: TGTGCCAGCAGTAAATACGGGACAGGTAACGAGCAGTACTTC. Protein product: CASSKYGTGNEQYF.

The rearrangement uses TRBV9 and TRBJ2-5; D is unclear. The V gene's germline CDR1 is SGDLS and CDR2 YYNGEE. V lost 2 bases and J 7 bases, leaving 12 bases between the germline ends. There are 13 residues in the CDR3. The chain's CDR3 is CASSVLTEATQYF. The CDR3 nucleotides are TGTGCCAGCAGCGTCTTAACTGAGGCGACCCAGTACTTC.

V is TRBV27 and J is TRBJ2-2; TRBD1 matches at 7 bases. Germline V gene sequence: CDR1 MNHEY, CDR2 SMNVEV (reference sequence). Trimming cost V 5 bases and J 5 bases; bases outside gene matches: 5. This CDR3 is 14 amino acids long. The CDR3 here is CASSPATGTGELFF. CDR3 coding DNA: TGTGCCAGCAGTCCCGCGACAGGGACCGGGGAGCTGTTTTTT.

V and J are TRBV5-5 and TRBJ2-1, with D possibly being TRBD1 or TRBD2 (6 bases each). The germline gives CDR1 SGHKS, CDR2 YYEKEE (reference sequence). Trimming took 4 bases from V and 1 from J, leaving 18 bases between them. This CDR3 is 17 amino acids long. The CDR3 sequence is CASSAGPPGASYNEQFF. In nucleotides, the CDR3 is TGTGCCAGCAGCGCTGGGCCTCCGGGGGCATCCTACAATGAGCAGTTCTTC.

This rearrangement joins TRBV7-8 to TRBJ2-2; 9 bases are a match to TRBD2. This CDR3 spans 15 amino acids. The V gene's germline CDR1 is SGHVS and CDR2 FQNEAQ. With 1 base clipped from V and 5 bases from J, the junction kept 2 bases outside the gene matches. CDR3 sequence (DNA): TGTGCCAGCAGCTTAGTCCTAGCGGGGACCGGGGAGCTGTTTTTT. Translation gives CASSLVLAGTGELFF.

The rearrangement links TRBV6-2 or TRBV6-3 to TRBJ1-5; no definite D call. With 1 base removed from V and 11 bases from J, the gap between germline ends came to 12 bases. Germline V lookup: CDR1 MNHEY, CDR2 SVGEGT. The CDR3 extends over 13 amino acids. The CDR3 coding sequence is TGTGCCAGCAGTTACTTCGGGGTCATTGCCCAGCATTTT. Its protein product is CASSYFGVIAQHF.